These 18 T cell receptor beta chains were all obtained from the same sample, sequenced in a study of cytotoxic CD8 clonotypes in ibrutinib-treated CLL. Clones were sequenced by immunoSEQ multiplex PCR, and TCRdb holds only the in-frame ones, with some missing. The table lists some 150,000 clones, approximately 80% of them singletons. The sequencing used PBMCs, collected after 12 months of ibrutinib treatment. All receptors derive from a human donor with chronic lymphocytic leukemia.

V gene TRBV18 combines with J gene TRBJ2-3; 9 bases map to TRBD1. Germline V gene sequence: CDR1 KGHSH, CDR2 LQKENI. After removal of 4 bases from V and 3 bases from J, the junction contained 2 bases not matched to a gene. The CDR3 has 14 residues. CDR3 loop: CASSLGQGTDTQYF. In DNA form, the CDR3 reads TGTGCCAGCTCACTTGGACAGGGGACAGATACGCAGTATTTT.

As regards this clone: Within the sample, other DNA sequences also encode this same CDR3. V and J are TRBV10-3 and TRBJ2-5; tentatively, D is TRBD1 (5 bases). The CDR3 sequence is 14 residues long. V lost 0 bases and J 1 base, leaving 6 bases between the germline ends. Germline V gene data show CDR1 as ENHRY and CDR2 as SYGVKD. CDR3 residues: CAISESTVQETQYF. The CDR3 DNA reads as TGTGCCATCAGTGAGTCGACAGTCCAAGAGACCCAGTACTTC.

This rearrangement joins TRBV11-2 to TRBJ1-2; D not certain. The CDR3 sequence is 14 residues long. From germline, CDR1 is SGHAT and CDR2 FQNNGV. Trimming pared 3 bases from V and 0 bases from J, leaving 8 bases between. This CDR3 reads CASSFTRANYGYTF. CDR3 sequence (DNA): TGTGCCAGCAGCTTCACGAGGGCTAACTATGGCTACACCTTC. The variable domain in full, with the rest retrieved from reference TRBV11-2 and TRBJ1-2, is EAGVAQSPRYKIIEKRQSVAFWCNPISGHATLYWYQQILGQGPKLLIQFQNNGVVDDSQLPKDRFSAERLKGVDSTLKIQPAKLEDSAVYLCASSFTRANYGYTFGSGTRLTVV.

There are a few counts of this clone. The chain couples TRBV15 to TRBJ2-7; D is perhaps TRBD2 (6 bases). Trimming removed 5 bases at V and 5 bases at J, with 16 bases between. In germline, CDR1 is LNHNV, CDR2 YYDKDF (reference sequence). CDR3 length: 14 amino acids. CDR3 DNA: TGTGCCACCAGCCGATTAGGAGGGTTCAACGAGCAGTACTTC. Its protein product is CATSRLGGFNEQYF.

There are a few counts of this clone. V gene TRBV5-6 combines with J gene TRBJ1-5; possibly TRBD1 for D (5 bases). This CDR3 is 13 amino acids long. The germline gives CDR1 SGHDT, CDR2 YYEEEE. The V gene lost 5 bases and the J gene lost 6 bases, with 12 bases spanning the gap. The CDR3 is CASSRGISQPQHF. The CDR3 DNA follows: TGTGCCAGCAGTCGGGGGATCAGTCAGCCCCAGCATTTT.

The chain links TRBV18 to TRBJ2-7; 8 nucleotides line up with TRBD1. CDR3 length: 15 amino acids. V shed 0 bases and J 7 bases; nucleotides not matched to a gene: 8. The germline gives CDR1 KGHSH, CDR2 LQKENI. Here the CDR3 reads CASSPPDRGREEQYF. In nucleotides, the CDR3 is TGTGCCAGCTCACCACCCGACAGGGGTAGAGAGGAGCAGTACTTC.

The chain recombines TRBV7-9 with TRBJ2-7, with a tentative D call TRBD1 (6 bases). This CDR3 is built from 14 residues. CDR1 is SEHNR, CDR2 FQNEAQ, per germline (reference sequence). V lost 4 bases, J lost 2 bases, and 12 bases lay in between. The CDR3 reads CASSSGTPPYEQYF. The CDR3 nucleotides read TGTGCCAGCAGCTCCGGGACACCCCCCTACGAGCAGTACTTC.

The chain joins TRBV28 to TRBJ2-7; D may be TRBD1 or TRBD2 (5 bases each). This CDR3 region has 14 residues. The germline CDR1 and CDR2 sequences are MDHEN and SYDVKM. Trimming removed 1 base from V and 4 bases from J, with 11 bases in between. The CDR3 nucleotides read TGTGCCAGCAGTTTATACGGGACGGATTACGAGCAGTACTTC. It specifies CASSLYGTDYEQYF.

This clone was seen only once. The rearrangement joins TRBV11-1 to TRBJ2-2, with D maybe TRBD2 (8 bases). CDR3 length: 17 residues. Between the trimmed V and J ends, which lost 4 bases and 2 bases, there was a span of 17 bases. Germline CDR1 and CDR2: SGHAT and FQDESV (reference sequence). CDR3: CASSSRGGQLNTGELFF. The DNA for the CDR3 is TGTGCCAGCAGCTCCCGGGGGGGACAGCTAAACACCGGGGAGCTGTTTTTT.

CDR3 coding DNA: TGTGCCAGCAGCTTAGTACTGGACGGATACTATGGCTACACCTTC. This sequence encodes CASSLVLDGYYGYTF. The V call is TRBV7-9, the J call TRBJ1-2; D is undetermined. The length of the CDR3 is 15 residues. V gave up 1 base and J gave up 3 bases, with 12 bases separating them. From germline, CDR1 is SEHNR and CDR2 FQNEAQ (reference sequence). The variable domain in full, completed from reference TRBV7-9 and TRBJ1-2, reads DTGVSQNPRHKITKRGQNVTFRCDPISEHNRLYWYRQTLGQGPEFLTYFQNEAQLEKSRLLSDRFSAERPKGSFSTLEIQRTEQGDSAMYLCASSLVLDGYYGYTFGSGTRLTVV.

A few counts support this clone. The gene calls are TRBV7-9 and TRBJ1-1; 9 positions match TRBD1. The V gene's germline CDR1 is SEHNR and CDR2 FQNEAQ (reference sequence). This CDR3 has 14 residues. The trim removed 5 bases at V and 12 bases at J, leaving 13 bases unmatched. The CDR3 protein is CASSLDPGQGGSFF. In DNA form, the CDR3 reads TGTGCCAGCAGCCTAGACCCGGGACAGGGCGGGTCTTTCTTT. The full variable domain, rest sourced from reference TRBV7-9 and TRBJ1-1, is DTGVSQNPRHKITKRGQNVTFRCDPISEHNRLYWYRQTLGQGPEFLTYFQNEAQLEKSRLLSDRFSAERPKGSFSTLEIQRTEQGDSAMYLCASSLDPGQGGSFFGQGTRLTVV.

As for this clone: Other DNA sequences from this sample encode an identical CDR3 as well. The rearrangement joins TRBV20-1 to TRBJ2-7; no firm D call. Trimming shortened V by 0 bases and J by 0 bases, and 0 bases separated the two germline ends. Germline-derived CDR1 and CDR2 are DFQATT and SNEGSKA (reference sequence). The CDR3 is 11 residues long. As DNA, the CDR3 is TGCAGTGCTAGAGACTCCTACGAGCAGTACTTC. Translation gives CSARDSYEQYF.

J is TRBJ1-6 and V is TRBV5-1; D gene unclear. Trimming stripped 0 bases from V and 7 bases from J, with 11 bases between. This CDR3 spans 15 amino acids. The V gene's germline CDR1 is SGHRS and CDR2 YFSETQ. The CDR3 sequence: CASSLAESGNSPLHF. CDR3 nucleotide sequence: TGCGCCAGCAGCTTGGCGGAATCGGGAAATTCACCCCTCCACTTT.

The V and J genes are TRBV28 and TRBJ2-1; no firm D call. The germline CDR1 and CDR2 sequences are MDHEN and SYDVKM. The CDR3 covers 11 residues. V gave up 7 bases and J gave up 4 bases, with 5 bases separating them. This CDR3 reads CASTRYNEQFF. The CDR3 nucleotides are TGTGCCAGCACCCGTTACAATGAGCAGTTCTTC. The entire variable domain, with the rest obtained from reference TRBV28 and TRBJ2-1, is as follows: DVKVTQSSRYLVKRTGEKVFLECVQDMDHENMFWYRQDPGLGLRLIYFSYDVKMKEKGDIPEGYSVSREKKERFSLILESASTNQTSMYLCASTRYNEQFFGPGTRLTVL.

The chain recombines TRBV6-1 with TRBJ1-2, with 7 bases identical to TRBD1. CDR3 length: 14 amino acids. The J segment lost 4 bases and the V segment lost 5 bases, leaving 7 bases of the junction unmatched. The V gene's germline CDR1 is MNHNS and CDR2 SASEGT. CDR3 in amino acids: CASSRQGNGYGYTF. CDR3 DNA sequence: TGTGCCAGCAGTAGACAGGGTAACGGCTATGGCTACACCTTC.

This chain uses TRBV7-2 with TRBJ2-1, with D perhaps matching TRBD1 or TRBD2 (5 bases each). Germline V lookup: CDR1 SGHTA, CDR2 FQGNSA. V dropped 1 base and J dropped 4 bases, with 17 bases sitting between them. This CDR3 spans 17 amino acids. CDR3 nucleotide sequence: TGTGCCAGCAGCTTAGTGGGGCGAGGGACGGCATACAATGAGCAGTTCTTC. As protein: CASSLVGRGTAYNEQFF.

This CDR3 reads CASSLGQSGNTIYF. The CDR3 nucleotides are TGTGCCAGCAGCCTGGGACAGTCTGGAAACACCATATATTTT. The gene calls are TRBV7-3 and TRBJ1-3; 7 bases are shared with TRBD1. The CDR3 has 14 amino acids. The J segment lost 1 base and the V segment lost 5 bases, leaving 2 bases of the junction unmatched. Germline CDR1 SGHTA, CDR2 FQGTGA. Full variable domain (rest looked up from reference TRBV7-3 and TRBJ1-3): GAGVSQTPSNKVTEKGKYVELRCDPISGHTALYWYRQSLGQGPEFLIYFQGTGAADDSGLPNDRFFAVRPEGSVSTLKIQRTERGDSAVYLCASSLGQSGNTIYFGEGSWLTVV.

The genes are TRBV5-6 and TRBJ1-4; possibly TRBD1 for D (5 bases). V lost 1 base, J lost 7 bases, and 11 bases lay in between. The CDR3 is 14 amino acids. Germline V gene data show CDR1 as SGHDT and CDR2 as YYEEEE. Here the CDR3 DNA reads TGTGCCAGCAGCTTGTGGCAGAGGGGTGAAAAACTGTTTTTT. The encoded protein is CASSLWQRGEKLFF.